This TCR beta chain was identified during a study of cytomegalovirus exposure and HLA in healthy donors. A multiplex PCR was run with 60 Vbeta primers and 13 Jbeta primers. Here immunoSEQ multiplex PCR was the method, and the copy in TCRdb shows in-frame clones only, minus some. Of tens of thousands of clones in the sample, approximately 77% were seen once. This clone was seen only a few times. This TCR derives from a man under 40 in good health and CMV-seronegative. Input material: PBMCs.

The CDR3 DNA sequence: TGCGCCAGCAGCTTGAACTCAGGGGGCTCGGGGGAGACCCAGTACTTC. Residues: CASSLNSGGSGETQYF. V is TRBV5-1 and J is TRBJ2-5, with TRBD1 matching over 8 bases. The CDR3 is 16 amino acids. Germline loops: CDR1 SGHRS, CDR2 YFSETQ. V lost 1 base, J lost 5 bases, and 10 bases stayed unmatched.